The 21 T cell receptor beta chains below all came from one sample that was sequenced in a study of shared clonotypes between healthy human individuals (dated by TCRdb to the early 2020s). Library prep was done by the immunoSEQ multiplex PCR assay. TCRdb holds this immuneACCESS table with in-frame rearrangements only. Some clones are missing; in checked studies, unresolved V genes explain under half, and the rest has no known cause. Counted in this sample were 950,000 to 1,200,000 clones; around 77% of them appeared once. The ten top clones hold roughly 0.9% of the sample. Sequenced: memory CD4+ T cells from PBMCs. Reading the label with the study, this specimen's cell subset or site is: CD45RA-negative fraction. These TCRs come from a man in his late teens or twenties in good health. Some clones in this sample may be carry-over from other donors' samples.

The rearrangement joins TRBV28 to TRBJ1-4; D remains ambiguous. Germline V gives CDR1 MDHEN, CDR2 SYDVKM. The CDR3 consists of 15 residues. V lost 6 bases to trimming and J lost 4 bases, with 15 bases between them. CDR3 nucleotides: TGTGCCAGCAGATTAGCCAGCAGGCTTAATGAAAAACTGTTTTTT. Its translation: CASRLASRLNEKLFF.

The chain is built from TRBV14 and TRBJ2-3; D is perhaps TRBD1 (5 bases). The CDR3 is made up of 12 amino acids. Trimming shortened V by 5 bases and J by 5 bases, and 8 bases separated the two germline ends. Germline lookup yields CDR1 SGHDN and CDR2 FVKESK. CDR3 residues: CASSLGRDTQYF. In DNA form, the CDR3 reads TGTGCCAGCAGCTTGGGGCGAGATACGCAGTATTTT.

This clone was counted between two and nine times. Other DNA sequences in this specimen translate into the identical CDR3. The rearrangement uses TRBV2 and TRBJ2-1, with 8 nucleotides matching TRBD2. Trimming removed 5 bases from V and 1 base from J; junction bases left unmatched: 4. Germline V gives CDR1 SNHLY, CDR2 FYNNEI. The CDR3 extends over 15 amino acids. The CDR3 sequence is CASSLAGNSYNEQFF. For the CDR3, the DNA is TGTGCCAGCAGTTTAGCGGGGAATTCCTACAATGAGCAGTTCTTC. The variable domain in full, with the rest retrieved from reference TRBV2 and TRBJ2-1, is EPEVTQTPSHQVTQMGQEVILRCVPISNHLYFYWYRQILGQKVEFLVSFYNNEISEKSEIFDDQFSVERPDGSNFTLKIRSTKLEDSAMYFCASSLAGNSYNEQFFGPGTRLTVL.

The chain links TRBV19 to TRBJ1-2, with no clear D. With 6 bases removed from V and 0 bases from J, the gap between germline ends came to 14 bases. The CDR3 runs 15 residues. Germline V gene data show CDR1 as LNHDA and CDR2 as SQIVND (reference sequence). The CDR3 loop reads CASSLYRDPNYGYTF. The CDR3 DNA reads as TGTGCCAGTAGCCTTTATCGGGATCCTAACTATGGCTACACCTTC. Using reference TRBV19 and TRBJ1-2 for the parts outside the CDR3, the full variable domain is DGGITQSPKYLFRKEGQNVTLSCEQNLNHDAMYWYRQDPGQGLRLIYYSQIVNDFQKGDIAEGYSVSREKKESFPLTVTSAQKNPTAFYLCASSLYRDPNYGYTFGSGTRLTVV.

Here the CDR3 DNA reads TGTGCCAGCAGCTTAAGGGGCCAGGAGACCCAGTACTTC. Amino acid sequence: CASSLRGQETQYF. The chain recombines TRBV7-3 with TRBJ2-5, with a tentative D call TRBD1 (5 bases). The CDR3 contains 13 residues. Germline V gene data show CDR1 as SGHTA and CDR2 as FQGTGA. Trimming removed 1 base from V and 5 bases from J, with 8 bases in between.

The chain combines TRBV6-1 with TRBJ2-7, with TRBD1 as a possible D gene (6 bases). The germline V and J ends were trimmed by 3 bases and 4 bases, with 16 bases remaining between them. Germline values: CDR1 MNHNS, CDR2 SASEGT. This CDR3 is built from 15 residues. CDR3 sequence reads: CASSETQGIRYEQYF. The CDR3, as DNA: TGTGCCAGCAGTGAGACGCAGGGGATCAGGTACGAGCAGTACTTC.

The chain employs TRBV25-1 and TRBJ2-1, with 8 positions matching TRBD2. Germline V gene data show CDR1 as MGHDK and CDR2 as SYGVNS. The CDR3 extends over 16 amino acids. With 3 bases clipped from V and 1 base from J, the junction kept 5 bases outside the gene matches. The CDR3 spells CASSDSSGKSYNEQFF. DNA for the CDR3: TGTGCCAGCAGTGATAGTAGCGGGAAATCCTACAATGAGCAGTTCTTC.

This clone was seen just once. The CDR3, as DNA: TGTGCCAGCTCACTTTCAATAGCACCTGACAACCTCCCAACCTTC. Translated: CASSLSIAPDNLPTF. The V gene is TRBV18, the J gene TRBJ1-2, with D hard to call. The CDR3 has 15 residues. V was pared by 4 bases and J by 14 bases, with 26 bases between. Germline CDR1 KGHSH, CDR2 LQKENI.

In DNA form, the CDR3 reads TGTGCCAGCGGCCCGGGACAGGCCTCCTACAATGAGCAGTTCTTC. This codes for CASGPGQASYNEQFF. J is TRBJ2-1 and V is TRBV7-3, with 8 bases fitting TRBD1. This CDR3 is 15 amino acids long. Looked up from germline, CDR1 is SGHTA and CDR2 is FQGTGA. The V gene end was trimmed by 8 bases and the J gene end by 0 bases; junction bases not matched to a gene: 6.

The V gene is TRBV7-8, the J gene TRBJ2-7; 7 bases align to TRBD1. CDR1 and CDR2 (germline): SGHVS, FQNEAQ. The CDR3 consists of 12 residues. Losses at the gene ends were 5 bases for V and 6 bases for J; bases not matched to a gene: 4. DNA of the CDR3: TGTGCCAGCAGCCCGGACAGGAGCGAGCAGTACTTC. Amino acid sequence: CASSPDRSEQYF.

The chain combines TRBV9 with TRBJ1-4, with 7 bases aligning to TRBD1. The CDR3 consists of 15 residues. Germline-derived CDR1 and CDR2 are SGDLS and YYNGEE. Trimming cost V 3 bases and J 13 bases; bases outside gene matches: 15. CDR3 in DNA: TGTGCCAGCAGCGCCGAGAATGCTGACAGGGAGGGACTGTTTTTT. Translating it yields CASSAENADREGLFF.

This clone showed up just once. The chain employs TRBV5-1 and TRBJ1-2; maybe TRBD1 (5 bases). This CDR3 comprises 14 residues. Germline V gene data show CDR1 as SGHRS and CDR2 as YFSETQ. V was shortened by 3 bases and J by 4 bases, with 13 bases between the two germline ends. The CDR3 reads CASSSEAGTYGYTF. CDR3 DNA sequence: TGCGCCAGCAGCTCGGAGGCGGGGACCTATGGCTACACCTTC. The full variable domain, rest sourced from reference TRBV5-1 and TRBJ1-2, is KAGVTQTPRYLIKTRGQQVTLSCSPISGHRSVSWYQQTPGQGLQFLFEYFSETQRNKGNFPGRFSGRQFSNSRSEMNVSTLELGDSALYLCASSSEAGTYGYTFGSGTRLTVV.

The chain combines TRBV6-5 with TRBJ1-1, with D perhaps TRBD1 (6 bases). Germline CDR1 and CDR2: MNHEY and SVGAGI. V was cut by 2 bases and J by 4 bases, with 11 bases left in between. The CDR3 consists of 14 residues. CDR3 DNA: TGTGCCAGCAGTTACACGGGACATTCCACTGAAGCTTTCTTT. Protein: CASSYTGHSTEAFF.

Comments on this clone: Other DNA sequences within the sample encode an identical CDR3. The rearrangement links TRBV6-5 to TRBJ1-1; D unresolved. This CDR3 has 14 residues. V gave up 5 bases and J gave up 1 base, with 11 bases separating them. Germline loops: CDR1 MNHEY, CDR2 SVGAGI. CDR3 sequence: CASSRGTGNTEAFF. For the CDR3, the DNA is TGTGCCAGCAGTAGAGGTACGGGGAACACTGAAGCTTTCTTT.

The rearrangement joins TRBV29-1 to TRBJ2-5, with 8 nucleotides matching TRBD2. The end of the DNA is better explained by TRBJ2-7, so the J call may be wrong. Germline V gene lookup returns CDR1 SQVTM and CDR2 ANQGSEA. The length of the CDR3 is 14 residues. CDR3 amino acids: CSVGGSGTSYEQYF. In DNA form, the CDR3 reads TGCAGCGTTGGAGGTAGCGGGACCTCCTACGAGCAGTACTTC.

The chain employs TRBV10-3 and TRBJ2-7, with D uncertain. Trimming cost V 8 bases and J 7 bases, with 21 bases left between them. The germline CDR1 and CDR2 sequences are ENHRY and SYGVKD. The CDR3 has 14 residues. CDR3 nucleotide sequence: TGTGCCATCGAAAGGAACAGCCAACCTAGGGAGCAGTACTTC. Protein product: CAIERNSQPREQYF.

V and J are TRBV9 and TRBJ2-4; tentative D call: TRBD2 (5 bases). Trimming took off 1 base at V and 7 bases at J, with 9 bases between the two ends. This CDR3 comprises 13 residues. Germline V lookup: CDR1 SGDLS, CDR2 YYNGEE. Written as DNA, the CDR3 is TGTGCCAGCAGCGTAAAGGGAGACAACATTCAGTACTTC. Its translation: CASSVKGDNIQYF.

This clone was seen only a few times. The CDR3 region has the DNA TGCGCCAGCAGCTTGTACGGGCAGCCGAACACTGAAGCTTTCTTT. Protein: CASSLYGQPNTEAFF. The J gene is TRBJ1-1, the V gene TRBV5-1; D remains ambiguous. CDR3 length: 15 amino acids. The ends were cut back, 1 base at V and 1 base at J, with 11 bases in the middle. Germline V gene lookup returns CDR1 SGHRS and CDR2 YFSETQ.

This chain uses TRBV5-1 with TRBJ2-7; 7 nucleotides match TRBD1. The CDR3 consists of 15 residues. V dropped 7 bases and J dropped 0; count of bases not matched to a gene: 10. Germline V lookup: CDR1 SGHRS, CDR2 YFSETQ. CDR3 amino acids: CASRLTGTFSYEQYF. The DNA for the CDR3 is TGCGCCAGCCGGCTGACAGGGACATTCTCCTACGAGCAGTACTTC.

The gene calls are TRBV4-1 and TRBJ1-3, with TRBD1 matching over 8 bases. Per germline, CDR1 MGHRA and CDR2 YSYEKL. V dropped 4 bases and J dropped 4; count of bases not matched to a gene: 6. The CDR3 loop spans 15 amino acids. CDR3 region: CASSLQGVMGNTIYF. CDR3 sequence (DNA): TGCGCCAGCAGCCTACAGGGGGTTATGGGAAACACCATATATTTT.

About this clone: The same CDR3 is also encoded by other DNA sequences in this sample. This chain connects TRBV4-2 to TRBJ2-1; possibly TRBD2 for D (5 bases). CDR1 and CDR2 from the germline V gene are LGHNA and YNFKEQ. The CDR3 consists of 12 residues. Trimming cost V 1 base and J 8 bases, with 6 bases left between them. CDR3 nucleotides: TGTGCCAGCAGCCAAGTCGGGGATGAGCAGTTCTTC. This translates into CASSQVGDEQFF.